These 23 T cell receptor beta chains share one sample of origin, sequenced in a study of shared clonotypes between healthy human individuals. Cells designated naive CD8 were CD45RO-negative and were positively selected for CCR7, with terminally differentiated effector memory CD45RA+ cells excluded. Libraries were prepared by immunoSEQ multiplex PCR; TCRdb keeps only in-frame clonotypes and omits some of them. Of more than 500,000 clones in the sample, approximately 95% were seen once. Source material: naive CD8+ T cells sorted from blood. The receptors come from a woman in her twenties or thirties in good health.

This clone was counted a single time. The chain employs TRBV19 and TRBJ2-3; D unresolved. Trimming shortened V by 9 bases and J by 6 bases, and 19 bases separated the two germline ends. The CDR3 runs to 14 residues. Germline lookup yields CDR1 LNHDA and CDR2 SQIVND (reference sequence). CDR3 sequence reads: CASSWVGAQDTQYF. The DNA of the CDR3 is TGTGCCAGCAGCTGGGTAGGCGCCCAGGATACGCAGTATTTT.

This chain links TRBV6-5 with TRBJ2-5; 9 nucleotides agree with TRBD2. With V trimmed by 1 base and J by 0 bases, 3 bases remained unmatched. CDR3 length: 16 amino acids. CDR1 and CDR2 (germline): MNHEY, SVGAGI. The CDR3 spells CASSYWASGNQETQYF. In DNA, the CDR3 is TGTGCCAGCAGTTACTGGGCTAGCGGGAACCAAGAGACCCAGTACTTC.

In its sample, this clone was seen a few times. The genes are TRBV7-8 and TRBJ1-5; TRBD1 matches 9 bases. Germline lookup yields CDR1 SGHVS and CDR2 FQNEAQ. The CDR3 covers 16 residues. The V and J ends lost 0 bases and 6 bases, in that order; junction bases with no gene match: 6. The CDR3 region is CASSLAPGQGGQPQHF. CDR3 DNA sequence: TGTGCCAGCAGCTTAGCTCCGGGACAGGGTGGTCAGCCCCAGCATTTT.

The gene calls are TRBV5-8 and TRBJ2-7; possible D gene TRBD2, 6 bases. The ends were cut back, 0 bases at V and 4 bases at J, with 14 bases in the middle. CDR3 length equals 15 residues. The germline V gene encodes CDR1 SGHTS and CDR2 YDEGEE. The CDR3 nucleotides read TGTGCCAGCAGCTTGGTATCGGCGGGGCCGTACGAGCAGTACTTC. Amino acid sequence: CASSLVSAGPYEQYF.

The gene calls are TRBV30 and TRBJ2-7, with 8 bases that match TRBD2. The V gene's germline CDR1 is GTSNPN and CDR2 SVGIG (reference sequence). This CDR3 region has 11 residues. The junction had 2 bases not matched to a gene; V was cut back by 4 bases and J by 6 bases. CDR3: CAWTGGFEQYF. CDR3 DNA sequence: TGTGCCTGGACGGGGGGGTTCGAGCAGTACTTC.

The rearrangement links TRBV27 to TRBJ2-5; 7 nucleotides match TRBD1. J gave up 5 bases and V 4 bases, and 7 bases lay outside the gene matches. This CDR3 is 14 amino acids long. CDR1 is MNHEY, CDR2 SMNVEV, per germline (reference sequence). Here the CDR3 DNA reads TGTGCCAGCAGTTCTAGGGGGCCCCCGGAGACCCAGTACTTC. It codes for CASSSRGPPETQYF.

V and J are TRBV5-4 and TRBJ1-1, with D hard to call. Germline CDR1 SGHNT, CDR2 YYREEE (reference sequence). The CDR3 has 14 residues. V was cut by 5 bases and J by 1 base, with 12 bases left in between. The CDR3 sequence: CASSFISGNTEAFF. Here the CDR3 DNA reads TGTGCCAGCAGTTTCATTAGTGGGAACACTGAAGCTTTCTTT.

This chain connects TRBV19 to TRBJ2-1; 10 bases are a match to TRBD1. Germline CDR1 and CDR2: LNHDA and SQIVND (reference sequence). J was trimmed by 2 bases and V by 3 bases; bases with no gene match: 4. This CDR3 is 16 amino acids long. CDR3 DNA sequence: TGTGCCAGTAGTATTGACAGGGGGCAGACCTACAATGAGCAGTTCTTC. Amino acid sequence: CASSIDRGQTYNEQFF.

The CDR3 DNA follows: TGTGCCAGCAGAAACAGGAAGATGGTTTTGGAGACCCAGTACTTC. Amino acid sequence: CASRNRKMVLETQYF. V and J are TRBV28 and TRBJ2-5; the D gene is possibly TRBD1 (5 bases). This CDR3 has 15 amino acids. Deletions cut 6 bases from V and 5 bases from J, with 19 bases between. Germline lookup yields CDR1 MDHEN and CDR2 SYDVKM.

The chain combines TRBV11-2 with TRBJ2-3; weak D call: TRBD2 (6 bases). The germline CDR1 and CDR2 sequences are SGHAT and FQNNGV. The CDR3 totals 15 residues. Deletions cut 2 bases from V and 2 bases from J, with 11 bases between. This CDR3 is CASSLTGTSTDTQYF. The CDR3, as DNA: TGTGCCAGCAGCTTAACCGGGACTTCCACAGATACGCAGTATTTT.

This clone was counted a few times. The V call is TRBV19, the J call TRBJ1-1; the match to TRBD1 covers 9 bases. CDR3 length: 13 amino acids. V dropped 6 bases and J dropped 8; count of bases not matched to a gene: 7. The germline V gene encodes CDR1 LNHDA and CDR2 SQIVND (reference sequence). The CDR3 loop reads CASREDRGDEAFF. Here the CDR3 DNA reads TGTGCCAGTAGAGAGGACAGGGGCGACGAAGCTTTCTTT. The entire variable domain, with the rest obtained from reference TRBV19 and TRBJ1-1, is as follows: DGGITQSPKYLFRKEGQNVTLSCEQNLNHDAMYWYRQDPGQGLRLIYYSQIVNDFQKGDIAEGYSVSREKKESFPLTVTSAQKNPTAFYLCASREDRGDEAFFGQGTRLTVV.

DNA for the CDR3: TGTGCCAGCGGTGAGGGACTCCTTTCCTACAATGAGCAGTTCTTC. As protein: CASGEGLLSYNEQFF. The J gene is TRBJ2-1, the V gene TRBV7-2, with D possibly matching TRBD2 (6 bases). The CDR3 sequence is 15 residues long. Germline CDR1 and CDR2: SGHTA and FQGNSA. Trimming removed 8 bases at V and 1 base at J, with 15 bases between.

This chain uses TRBV11-2 with TRBJ2-5; D possibly corresponds to TRBD1 (5 bases). The CDR3 contains 17 residues. V was clipped by 0 bases and J by 5 bases, with 19 bases between them. The V gene's germline CDR1 is SGHAT and CDR2 FQNNGV. DNA for the CDR3: TGTGCCAGCAGCTTAGATCCCGCAGGGCGGCATGGGGAGACCCAGTACTTC. It specifies CASSLDPAGRHGETQYF.

This clone was seen a single time. CDR3 region: CASSAVGVDYGYTF. CDR3 DNA: TGTGCCAGCAGTGCAGTGGGCGTTGACTATGGCTACACCTTC. The chain employs TRBV2 and TRBJ1-2; no firm D call. Germline V gives CDR1 SNHLY, CDR2 FYNNEI. The V end lost 4 bases, the J end lost 3 bases, and 12 bases lay between the germline ends. The CDR3 runs to 14 residues.

This rearrangement joins TRBV27 to TRBJ2-1; D is ambiguous. The CDR3 length is 15 residues. Germline CDR1 is MNHEY and CDR2 is SMNVEV (reference sequence). V was pared by 3 bases and J by 6 bases, with 15 bases between. DNA for the CDR3: TGTGCCAGCAGTTTTGAAACCATCTATCCCAATGAGCAGTTCTTC. It yields the protein CASSFETIYPNEQFF.

The chain employs TRBV7-9 and TRBJ1-1; tentatively, D is TRBD1 (6 bases). Trimming pared 5 bases from V and 0 bases from J, leaving 13 bases between. The length of the CDR3 is 15 residues. Per the germline V gene, CDR1 is SEHNR and CDR2 is FQNEAQ (reference sequence). This CDR3 reads CASSRPGAMNTEAFF. CDR3 coding DNA: TGTGCCAGCAGCCGCCCGGGGGCAATGAACACTGAAGCTTTCTTT.

The table lists this clone with a count of one. The V and J genes are TRBV29-1 and TRBJ2-3, with 7 positions matching TRBD2. J was trimmed by 2 bases and V by 6 bases; bases with no gene match: 8. CDR3 length: 14 residues. Germline V gene data show CDR1 as SQVTM and CDR2 as ANQGSEA. CDR3 DNA sequence: TGCAGCGTAGAACTAGCGAGTGTCACAGATACGCAGTATTTT. It specifies CSVELASVTDTQYF.

The chain links TRBV29-1 to TRBJ2-5; no clear D. CDR3 length: 14 amino acids. Trimming cost V 2 bases and J 5 bases, with 15 bases left between them. Per the germline V gene, CDR1 is SQVTM and CDR2 is ANQGSEA. The CDR3 region has the DNA TGCAGCGTTGAATTGGACCGGACGCTGGAGACCCAGTACTTC. As protein: CSVELDRTLETQYF.

The genes are TRBV6-5 and TRBJ2-7; D is unresolved. V lost 5 bases and J 3 bases, leaving 8 bases between the germline ends. Germline CDR1 reads MNHEY; CDR2 reads SVGAGI. This CDR3 contains 12 residues. In nucleotides, the CDR3 is TGTGCCAGCAGTGATGGGGTCTACGAGCAGTACTTC. It yields the protein CASSDGVYEQYF.

The chain couples TRBV27 to TRBJ1-2; TRBD1 agrees at 7 bases. Germline trimming cut 3 bases from V and 4 bases from J; bases unmatched to any gene: 14. Germline-derived CDR1 and CDR2 are MNHEY and SMNVEV (reference sequence). This CDR3 has 17 amino acids. The CDR3 is CASSFTYPQGGFYGYTF. CDR3 coding DNA: TGTGCCAGCAGTTTCACCTACCCGCAGGGGGGGTTCTATGGCTACACCTTC.

This chain uses TRBV14 with TRBJ2-5; TRBD1 matches 8 bases. After removal of 1 base from V and 5 bases from J, the junction contained 9 bases not matched to a gene. The germline V gene encodes CDR1 SGHDN and CDR2 FVKESK. The CDR3 runs 16 residues. The CDR3 DNA sequence: TGTGCCAGCAGCCAAGGGTCGGGCAGGGGGCGTGAGACCCAGTACTTC. Protein: CASSQGSGRGRETQYF.

The chain uses TRBV10-3 and TRBJ2-5; perhaps TRBD1 as D (6 bases). V shed 11 bases and J shed 3 bases, with 22 bases lying between them. This CDR3 is built from 15 residues. The germline CDR1 and CDR2 sequences are ENHRY and SYGVKD. CDR3 sequence (DNA): TGTGCCTCTCAGGGGAGCGGAGGATACGAAGAGACCCAGTACTTC. Its translation is CASQGSGGYEETQYF.

For the CDR3, the DNA is TGTGCCAGCAGCGTCAGGGGAAACTATGGCTACACCTTC. Its translation: CASSVRGNYGYTF. The chain recombines TRBV9 with TRBJ1-2; the D gene is possibly TRBD1 (6 bases). The CDR3 runs to 13 residues. The germline V and J ends were trimmed by 2 bases and 2 bases, with 7 bases remaining between them. CDR1 is SGDLS, CDR2 YYNGEE, per germline.